This T cell receptor beta chain was profiled in a study of cytomegalovirus exposure and HLA in healthy donors. The study ran its PCR with 60 Vbeta and 13 Jbeta primers. Repertoires were generated with immunoSEQ multiplex PCR, while TCRdb's copy carries only in-frame clones and drops some. The sample has fewer than 200,000 clones; roughly 80% are singletons. Broader study findings: In an earlier analysis, in approximately 570 donors, most V segments appeared productive either ~90% or ~30% of the time. Later analysis identified several of the most significant clusters that appeared linked to common viral pathogens. Immune exposure information comprised only CMV serostatus.

This clone has only one observation. Its target is not known. Input material: PBMCs. The receptor was isolated from a woman under 30 in good health and CMV-seronegative.

The CDR3 here is CASSPPLPWYGLSYEQYF. Written as DNA, the CDR3 is TGTGCCAGCAGCCCACCACTGCCGTGGTATGGACTTTCCTACGAGCAGTACTTC. The chain couples TRBV28 to TRBJ2-7; D may be TRBD2 (5 bases). The V gene lost 6 bases and the J gene lost 1 base, with 25 bases spanning the gap. The germline gives CDR1 MDHEN, CDR2 SYDVKM. The CDR3 is 18 residues long.